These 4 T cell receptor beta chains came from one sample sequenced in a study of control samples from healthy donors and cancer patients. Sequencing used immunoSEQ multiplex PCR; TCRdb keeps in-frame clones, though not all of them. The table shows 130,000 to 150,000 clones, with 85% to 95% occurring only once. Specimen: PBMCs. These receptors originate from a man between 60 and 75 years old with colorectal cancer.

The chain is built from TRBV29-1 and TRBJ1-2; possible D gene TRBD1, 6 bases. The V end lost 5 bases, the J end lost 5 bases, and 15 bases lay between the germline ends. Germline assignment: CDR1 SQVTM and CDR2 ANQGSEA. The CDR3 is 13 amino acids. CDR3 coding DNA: TGCAGCGTTTCGGGGGGCGCGGGGTATGGCTACACCTTC. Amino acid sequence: CSVSGGAGYGYTF.

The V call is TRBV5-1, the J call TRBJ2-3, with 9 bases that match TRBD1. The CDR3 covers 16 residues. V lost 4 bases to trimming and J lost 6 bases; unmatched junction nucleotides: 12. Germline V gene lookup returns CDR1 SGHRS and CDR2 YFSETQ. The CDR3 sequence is CASSLTGTGPLDTQYF. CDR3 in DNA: TGCGCCAGCAGCCTAACGGGGACAGGGCCCTTGGATACGCAGTATTTT. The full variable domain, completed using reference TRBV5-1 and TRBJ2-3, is KAGVTQTPRYLIKTRGQQVTLSCSPISGHRSVSWYQQTPGQGLQFLFEYFSETQRNKGNFPGRFSGRQFSNSRSEMNVSTLELGDSALYLCASSLTGTGPLDTQYFGPGTRLTVL.

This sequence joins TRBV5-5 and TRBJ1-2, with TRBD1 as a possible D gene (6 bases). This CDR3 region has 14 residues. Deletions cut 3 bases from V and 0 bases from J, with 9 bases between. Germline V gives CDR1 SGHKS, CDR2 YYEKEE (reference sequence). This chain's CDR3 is CASSWDIPNYGYTF. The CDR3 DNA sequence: TGTGCCAGCAGCTGGGACATTCCTAACTATGGCTACACCTTC.

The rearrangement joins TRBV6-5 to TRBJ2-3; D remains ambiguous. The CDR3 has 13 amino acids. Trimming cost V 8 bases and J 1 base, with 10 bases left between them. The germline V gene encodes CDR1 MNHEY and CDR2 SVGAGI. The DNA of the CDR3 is TGTGCCAGCGGCCTTTCCCGCACAGATACGCAGTATTTT. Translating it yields CASGLSRTDTQYF.